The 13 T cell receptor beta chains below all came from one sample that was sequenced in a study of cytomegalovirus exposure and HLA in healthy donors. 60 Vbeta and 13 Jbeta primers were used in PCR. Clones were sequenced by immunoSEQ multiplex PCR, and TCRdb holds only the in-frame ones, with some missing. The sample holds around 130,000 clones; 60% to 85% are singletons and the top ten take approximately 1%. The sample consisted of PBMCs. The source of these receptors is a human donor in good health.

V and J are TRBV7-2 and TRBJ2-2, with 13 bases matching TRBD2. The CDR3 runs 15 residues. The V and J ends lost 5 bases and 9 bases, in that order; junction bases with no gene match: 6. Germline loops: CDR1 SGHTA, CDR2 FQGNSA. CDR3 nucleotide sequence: TGTGCCAGCAGCCGGACTAGCGGGGGCGATCGGGAGCTGTTTTTT. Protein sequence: CASSRTSGGDRELFF.

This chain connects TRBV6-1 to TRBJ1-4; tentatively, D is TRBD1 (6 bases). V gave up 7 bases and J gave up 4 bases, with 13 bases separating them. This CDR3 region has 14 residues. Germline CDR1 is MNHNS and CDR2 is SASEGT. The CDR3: CASNSGQNNEKLFF. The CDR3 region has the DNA TGTGCCAGCAATTCGGGACAAAATAATGAAAAACTGTTTTTT.

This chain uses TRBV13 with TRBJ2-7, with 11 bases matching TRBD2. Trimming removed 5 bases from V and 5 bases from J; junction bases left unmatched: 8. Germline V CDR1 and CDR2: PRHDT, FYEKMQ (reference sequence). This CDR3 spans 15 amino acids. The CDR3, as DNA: TGTGCCAGCAGCAATAGCGGGGGGGCCTTGGACGAGCAGTACTTC. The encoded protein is CASSNSGGALDEQYF.

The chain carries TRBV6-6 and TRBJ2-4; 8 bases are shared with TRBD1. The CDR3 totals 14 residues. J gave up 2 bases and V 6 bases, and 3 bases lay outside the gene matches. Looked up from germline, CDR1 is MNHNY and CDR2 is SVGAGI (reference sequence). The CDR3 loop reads CASRRQGTKNIQYF. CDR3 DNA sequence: TGTGCCAGCAGGAGACAGGGGACCAAAAACATTCAGTACTTC.

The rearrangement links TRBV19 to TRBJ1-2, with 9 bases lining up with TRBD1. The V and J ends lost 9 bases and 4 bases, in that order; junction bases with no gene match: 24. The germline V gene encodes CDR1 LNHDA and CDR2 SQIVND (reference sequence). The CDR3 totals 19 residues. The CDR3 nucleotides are TGTGCCAGCTTAACCACAGGGGGCTCTCCCACACACGAAACCTATGGCTACACCTTC. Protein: CASLTTGGSPTHETYGYTF.

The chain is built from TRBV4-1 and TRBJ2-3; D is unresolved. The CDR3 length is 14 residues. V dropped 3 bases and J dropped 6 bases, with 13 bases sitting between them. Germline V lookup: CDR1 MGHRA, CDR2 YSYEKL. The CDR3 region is CASSHDLSRDTQYF. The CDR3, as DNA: TGCGCCAGCAGCCATGACTTATCTAGGGATACGCAGTATTTT.

CDR3 bases: TGTGCCAGCAGTCGACAGGGGGCGCAGGAGACCCAGTACTTC. This sequence encodes CASSRQGAQETQYF. The chain has TRBV7-2 and TRBJ2-5; 10 nucleotides align to TRBD1. Germline V gives CDR1 SGHTA, CDR2 FQGNSA. The CDR3 spans 14 residues. V was clipped by 6 bases and J by 5 bases; unmatched bases: 6. The whole variable domain, remainder taken from reference TRBV7-2 and TRBJ2-5, is GAGVSQSPSNKVTEKGKDVELRCDPISGHTALYWYRQSLGQGLEFLIYFQGNSAPDKSGLPSDRFSAERTGGSVSTLTIQRTQQEDSAVYLCASSRQGAQETQYFGPGTRLLVL.

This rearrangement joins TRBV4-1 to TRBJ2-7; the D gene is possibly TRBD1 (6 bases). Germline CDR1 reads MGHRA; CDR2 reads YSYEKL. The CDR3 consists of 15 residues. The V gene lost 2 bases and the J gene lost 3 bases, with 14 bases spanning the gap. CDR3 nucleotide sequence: TGCGCCAGCAGCCAACCTCAGGGGACAAACTACGAGCAGTACTTC. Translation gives CASSQPQGTNYEQYF.

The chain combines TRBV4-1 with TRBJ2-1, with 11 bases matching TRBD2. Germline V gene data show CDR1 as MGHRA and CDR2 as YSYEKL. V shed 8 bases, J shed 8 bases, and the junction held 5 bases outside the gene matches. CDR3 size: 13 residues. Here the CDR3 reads CASGSGGGYEQFF. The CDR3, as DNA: TGCGCCAGCGGTAGCGGGGGGGGGTATGAGCAGTTCTTC.

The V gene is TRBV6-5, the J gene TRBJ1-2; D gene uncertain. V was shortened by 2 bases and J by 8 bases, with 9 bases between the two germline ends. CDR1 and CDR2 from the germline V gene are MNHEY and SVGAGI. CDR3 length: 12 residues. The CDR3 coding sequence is TGTGCCAGCAGTTACCCCGGGGAAGGCTACACCTTC. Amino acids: CASSYPGEGYTF.

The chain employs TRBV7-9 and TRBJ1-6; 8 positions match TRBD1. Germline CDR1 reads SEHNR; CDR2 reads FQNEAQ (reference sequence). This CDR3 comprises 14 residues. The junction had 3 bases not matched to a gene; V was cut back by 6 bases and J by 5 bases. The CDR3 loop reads CASRTQGDNSPLHF. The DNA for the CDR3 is TGTGCCAGCAGGACACAGGGGGATAATTCACCCCTCCACTTT.

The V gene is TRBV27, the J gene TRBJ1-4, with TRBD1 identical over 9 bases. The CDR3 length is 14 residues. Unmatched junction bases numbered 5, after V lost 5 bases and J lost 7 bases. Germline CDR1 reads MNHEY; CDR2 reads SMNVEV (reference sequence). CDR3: CASSLTGGFEKLFF. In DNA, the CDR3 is TGTGCCAGCAGTCTAACAGGGGGCTTTGAAAAACTGTTTTTT.

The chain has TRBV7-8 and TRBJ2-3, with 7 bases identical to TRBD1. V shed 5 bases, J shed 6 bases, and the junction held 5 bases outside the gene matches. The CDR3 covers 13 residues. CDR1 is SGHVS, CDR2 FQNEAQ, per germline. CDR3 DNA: TGTGCCAGCAGCGCGACAGGGTCTGATACGCAGTATTTT. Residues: CASSATGSDTQYF.